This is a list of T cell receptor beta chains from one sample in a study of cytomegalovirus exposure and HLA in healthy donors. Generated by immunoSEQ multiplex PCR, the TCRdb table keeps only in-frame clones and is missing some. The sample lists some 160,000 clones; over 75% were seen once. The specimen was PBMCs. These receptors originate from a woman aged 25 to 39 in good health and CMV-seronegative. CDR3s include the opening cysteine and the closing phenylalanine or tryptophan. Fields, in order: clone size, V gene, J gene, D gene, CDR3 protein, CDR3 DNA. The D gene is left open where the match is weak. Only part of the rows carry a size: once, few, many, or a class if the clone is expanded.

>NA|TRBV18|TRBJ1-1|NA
CASSPGQNTEAFF
TGTGCCAGCTCACCCGGACAGAACACTGAAGCTTTCTTT
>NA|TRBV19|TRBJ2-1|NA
CASSITADNNEQFF
TGTGCCAGTAGTATCACCGCGGACAACAATGAGCAGTTCTTC
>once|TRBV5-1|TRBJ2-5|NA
CASSSVGGRETQYF
TGCGCCAGCAGCTCGGTGGGGGGTAGGGAGACCCAGTACTTC
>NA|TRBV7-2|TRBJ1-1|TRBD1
CASSDQGADTEAFF
TGTGCCAGCAGCGACCAGGGGGCAGACACTGAAGCTTTCTTT
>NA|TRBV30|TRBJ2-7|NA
CAWNRQARAEQYF
TGTGCCTGGAATAGACAGGCTCGGGCCGAGCAGTACTTC
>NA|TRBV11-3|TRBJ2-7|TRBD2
CASSLGSGAGDSEQYF
TGTGCCAGCAGCTTAGGTAGCGGAGCGGGAGACTCCGAGCAGTACTTC
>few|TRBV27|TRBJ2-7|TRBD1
CASSSGTEFNPLYF
TGTGCCAGCAGTTCAGGGACAGAGTTTAACCCTCTTTACTTC
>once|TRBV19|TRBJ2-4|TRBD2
CASTPGTTKNIQYF
TGTGCCAGTACCCCAGGGACTACCAAAAACATTCAGTACTTC
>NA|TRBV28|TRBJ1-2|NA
CASNRRNKANYGYTF
TGTGCCAGCAACCGGCGGAATAAAGCTAACTATGGCTACACCTTC
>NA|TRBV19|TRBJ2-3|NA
CASSEVSTDTQYF
TGTGCCAGTAGCGAGGTCAGCACAGATACGCAGTATTTT
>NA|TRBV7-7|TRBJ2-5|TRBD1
CASSSRTGAQETQYF
TGTGCCAGCAGCTCCCGGACAGGGGCGCAAGAGACCCAGTACTTC
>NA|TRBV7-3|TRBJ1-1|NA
CASSLGPRGAGVNTEAFF
TGTGCCAGCAGCTTAGGCCCCCGGGGGGCGGGGGTGAACACTGAAGCTTTCTTT
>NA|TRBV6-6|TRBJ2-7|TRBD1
CASSYVGTGYEQYF
TGTGCCAGCAGTTACGTCGGGACAGGCTACGAGCAGTACTTC
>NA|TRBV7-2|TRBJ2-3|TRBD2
CASSSTSGGARDTQYF
TGTGCCAGCAGCTCCACTAGCGGGGGGGCCAGAGATACGCAGTATTTT
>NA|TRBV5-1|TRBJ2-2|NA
CASSQTYPGELFF
TGCGCCAGCAGCCAGACATACCCCGGGGAGCTGTTTTTT
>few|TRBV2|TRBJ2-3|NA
CASSGSGGGQDTQYF
TGTGCCAGCAGCGGGTCGGGGGGCGGGCAAGATACGCAGTATTTT
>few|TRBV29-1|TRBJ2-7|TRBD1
CSGQGTYEQYF
TGCAGCGGACAGGGTACCTACGAGCAGTACTTC
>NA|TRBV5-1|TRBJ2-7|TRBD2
CASSLRPGLAGTPAGEQYF
TGCGCCAGCAGCTTACGCCCGGGACTAGCGGGAACCCCGGCGGGCGAGCAGTACTTC